This T cell receptor (beta chain) comes out of a study of multiple sclerosis patients with progressive multifocal leukoencephalopathy. The time point denotes: before natalizumab initiation. Prior interferon beta treatment was universal, and the PML patients were all female. Before the first natalizumab infusion, T0 blood samples were taken. The V segment lost 0 bases and the J segment 5 bases; nucleotides outside the gene matches: 7. The CDR3 length is 16 residues. CDR1 KGHSH and CDR2 LQKENI come from the germline V gene. The assay was immunoSEQ multiplex PCR, and TCRdb's table has in-frame clones only and misses some. The sample includes some 30,000 clones, almost 95% of them seen just once.

Sequenced input: PBMCs. This rearrangement joins TRBV18 to TRBJ2-1; 7 bases are a match to TRBD1. This receptor was taken from a man younger than 45 with multiple sclerosis. CDR3 amino acids: CASSPPKTGSHNEQFF. The CDR3 DNA reads TGTGCCAGCTCACCACCGAAGACAGGGTCTCACAATGAGCAGTTCTTC.